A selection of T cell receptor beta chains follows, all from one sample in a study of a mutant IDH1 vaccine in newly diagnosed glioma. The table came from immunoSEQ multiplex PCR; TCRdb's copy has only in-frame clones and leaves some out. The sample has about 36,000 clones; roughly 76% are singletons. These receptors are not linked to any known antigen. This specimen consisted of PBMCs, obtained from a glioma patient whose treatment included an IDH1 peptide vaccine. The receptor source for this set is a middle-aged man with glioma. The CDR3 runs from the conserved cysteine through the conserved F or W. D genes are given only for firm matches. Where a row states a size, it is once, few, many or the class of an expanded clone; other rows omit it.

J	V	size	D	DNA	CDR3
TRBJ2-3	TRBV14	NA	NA	TGTGCCAGCAGCCATCCGGGAGCGGCGGGGACAGATACGCAGTATTTT	CASSHPGAAGTDTQYF
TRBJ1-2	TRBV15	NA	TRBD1	TGTGCCACCAGCAGAGCCTGGGGACAGGGGGCATCTGGCTACACCTTC	CATSRAWGQGASGYTF
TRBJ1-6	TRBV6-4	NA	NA	TGTGCCAGCAGACCGAGGGTGTCCTATAATTCACCCCTCCACTTT	CASRPRVSYNSPLHF
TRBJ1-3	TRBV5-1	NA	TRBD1	TGCGCCAGCAGTTTTACAGGGGAGCCTGGAAACACCATATATTTT	CASSFTGEPGNTIYF
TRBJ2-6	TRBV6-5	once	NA	TGTGCCAGCCGAGTCCCTGGGGCCAACGTCCTGACTTTC	CASRVPGANVLTF
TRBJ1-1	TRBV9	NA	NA	TGTGCCAGCAGCGTATTCTGGGACACTGAAGCTTTCTTT	CASSVFWDTEAFF
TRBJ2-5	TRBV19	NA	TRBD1	TGTGCCAGTAGTACTCTTCCGGGACAGGGTTTTGAGACCCAGTACTTC	CASSTLPGQGFETQYF
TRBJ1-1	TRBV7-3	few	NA	TGTGCCAGCAGCTTAAACGCGCAGCAACACACTGAAGCTTTCTTT	CASSLNAQQHTEAFF
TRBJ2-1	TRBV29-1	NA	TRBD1	TGCAGCGTTGGGGAAAGGACAGGGACTGGGCAGTTCTTC	CSVGERTGTGQFF
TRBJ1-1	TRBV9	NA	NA	TGTGCCAGCAGCGCCAACTCGGGAGAGGGGTTAGCTTTCTTT	CASSANSGEGLAFF
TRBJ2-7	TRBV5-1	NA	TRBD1	TGCGCCAGCAGCGTCCGACAGGGGGGGTCTTACGAGCAGTACTTC	CASSVRQGGSYEQYF
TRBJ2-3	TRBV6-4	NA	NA	TGTGCCAGCAGTGAAGGTGGGGGGGCCGGGGATACGCAGTATTTT	CASSEGGGAGDTQYF
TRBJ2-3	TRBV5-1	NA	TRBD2	TGCGCCAGCAGGGGAATCGGCGGGAGGGCCGCAGATACGCAGTATTTT	CASRGIGGRAADTQYF
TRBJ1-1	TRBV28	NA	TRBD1	TGTGCCAGCAGTTCGACAGGGGGCCGGACTGAAGCTTTCTTT	CASSSTGGRTEAFF
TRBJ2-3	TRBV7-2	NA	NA	TGTGCCAGCAGCTTAGGGTTGCAGCGCACAGATACGCAGTATTTT	CASSLGLQRTDTQYF
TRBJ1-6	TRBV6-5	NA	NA	TGTGCCAGCAGTTACACAGGGAGGGATAATTCACCCCTCCACTTT	CASSYTGRDNSPLHF
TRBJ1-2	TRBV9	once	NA	TGTGCCAGCAGCTCATTTGAGGGGCCTATGGGGGGCTACACCTTC	CASSSFEGPMGGYTF
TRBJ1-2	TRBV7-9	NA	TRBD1	TGTGCCAGCAGCCCGACAGGGGGCGGTGACTACACCTTC	CASSPTGGGDYTF
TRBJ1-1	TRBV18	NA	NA	TGTGCCAGCTCACCTATGACAGCTTTAGGGGCTGAAGCTTTCTTT	CASSPMTALGAEAFF
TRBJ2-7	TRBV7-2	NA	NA	TGTGCCAGCAGCTTAGGAGCGACCCCAAGCTCCTACGAGCAGTACTTC	CASSLGATPSSYEQYF
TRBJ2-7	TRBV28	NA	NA	TGTGCCAGCAGTTCTGAACTGTCGGAGCAGTACTTC	CASSSELSEQYF
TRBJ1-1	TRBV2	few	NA	TGTGCCAGCAGTGAAGGGGTAAACACTGAAGCTTTCTTT	CASSEGVNTEAFF
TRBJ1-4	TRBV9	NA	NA	TGTGCCAGCAGCGTAGCAACTAATGAAAAACTGTTTTTT	CASSVATNEKLFF
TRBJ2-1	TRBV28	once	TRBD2	TGTGCCAGCAGTTTCTTCCTAGCGGGGTACAATGAGCAGTTCTTC	CASSFFLAGYNEQFF
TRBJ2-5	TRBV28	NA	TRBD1	TGTGCCAGCAGTTTAGGACAGGTCCGGTACTTC	CASSLGQVRYF
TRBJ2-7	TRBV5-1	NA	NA	TGCGCCAGCAGCTCCACCGGGACGGTGGCCTACGAGCAGTACTTC	CASSSTGTVAYEQYF
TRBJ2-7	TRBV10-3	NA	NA	TGTGCCATCAGTGACCAGCTAAGCTCCTACGAGCAGTACTTC	CAISDQLSSYEQYF
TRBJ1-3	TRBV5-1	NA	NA	TGCGCCAGCAGCTTGGGGGCATGGGGGAACACCATATATTTT	CASSLGAWGNTIYF
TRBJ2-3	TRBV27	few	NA	TGTGCCAGCAGTTTCGGGGGCTCAGATACGCAGTATTTT	CASSFGGSDTQYF
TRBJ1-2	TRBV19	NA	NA	TGTGCCAGTAGGGGGGCGCTTGTGAACTATGGCTACACCTTC	CASRGALVNYGYTF
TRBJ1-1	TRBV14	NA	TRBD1	TGTGCCAGCAGCCACCGACAGGGGGCAGGAAACACTGAAGCTTTCTTT	CASSHRQGAGNTEAFF
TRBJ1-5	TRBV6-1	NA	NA	TGTGCCAGCAGTGAAGGGCTTCTGGGGGGTGGACCTAGCAATCAGCCCCAGCATTTT	CASSEGLLGGGPSNQPQHF
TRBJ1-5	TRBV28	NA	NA	TGTGCCAGCAGGGGTTCGGAACATAGCAATCAGCCCCAGCATTTT	CASRGSEHSNQPQHF
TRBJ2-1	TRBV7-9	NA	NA	TGTGCCAGCAGCTTAGGTGGTGAGCAGTTCTTC	CASSLGGEQFF
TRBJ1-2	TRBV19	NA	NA	TGTGCCAGTAGATCTCCCTCGGGACTCCCGGATCTTTATGGCTACACCTTC	CASRSPSGLPDLYGYTF
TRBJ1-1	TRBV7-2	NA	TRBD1	TGTGCCAGCAGCGCGCAGGGGGCTGTATACACTGAAGCTTTCTTT	CASSAQGAVYTEAFF
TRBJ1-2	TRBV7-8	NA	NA	TGTGCCAGCAGCGTCACGAGTCGCGGGGACTATGGCTACACCTTC	CASSVTSRGDYGYTF
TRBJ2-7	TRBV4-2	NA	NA	TGTGCCAGCAGCCAAGAACCGGTAGCGGATAACTACGAGCAGTACTTC	CASSQEPVADNYEQYF
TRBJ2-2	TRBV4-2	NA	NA	TGTGCCAGCAGCCAAGAAATCCAGGGCACCGGGGAGCTGTTTTTT	CASSQEIQGTGELFF
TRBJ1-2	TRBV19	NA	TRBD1	TGTGCCAGTAGTCCCCGGGACAGGGGTGGCTACACCTTC	CASSPRDRGGYTF
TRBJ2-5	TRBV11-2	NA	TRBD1	TGTGCCAGCAGCGCCGGGACAGGGGACCGAGAGACCCAGTACTTC	CASSAGTGDRETQYF
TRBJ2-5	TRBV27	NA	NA	TGTGCCAGCAGTTCCCTGGGGCCTGTGGGGTGGACCCAGTACTTC	CASSSLGPVGWTQYF
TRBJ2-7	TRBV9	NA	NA	TGTGCCAGCAGCCCCGCCATTAGCTTCCACTCCTACGAGCAGTACTTC	CASSPAISFHSYEQYF
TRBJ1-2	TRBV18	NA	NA	TGTGCCAGCTCACTCGGACAGCTCGATTATGGCTACACCTTC	CASSLGQLDYGYTF
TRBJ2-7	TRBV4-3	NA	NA	TGCGCCAGCAGCCAAGATCGAGTGTCCTACGAGCAGTACTTC	CASSQDRVSYEQYF
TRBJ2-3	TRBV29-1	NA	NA	TGCAGCATCCCCCTGGAGACAGATACGCAGTATTTT	CSIPLETDTQYF
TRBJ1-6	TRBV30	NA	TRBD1	TGTGCCTGGAGGGGACAGGGCCAAGGACCCCTCCACTTT	CAWRGQGQGPLHF
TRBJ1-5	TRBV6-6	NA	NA	TGTGCCAGCAGACGAAGAGGGCAGGGAAGCAATCAGCCCCAGCATTTT	CASRRRGQGSNQPQHF
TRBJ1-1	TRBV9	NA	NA	TGTGCCAGCAGCCCCGGGACCGGGAACACTGAAGCTTTCTTT	CASSPGTGNTEAFF
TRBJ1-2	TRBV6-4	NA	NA	TGTGCCAGCAGTCCTGGCTTCTGGGTCTATGGCTACACCTTC	CASSPGFWVYGYTF
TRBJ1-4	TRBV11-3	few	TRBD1	TGTGCCAGCAGCTCGGGACAGGGGAATGAAAAACTGTTTTTT	CASSSGQGNEKLFF
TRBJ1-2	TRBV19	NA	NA	TGTGCCAGTAGTATAGTTCCGACCGCCCTTAACTATGGCTACACCTTC	CASSIVPTALNYGYTF
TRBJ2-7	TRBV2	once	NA	TGTGCCAGCAAGGGGGGGAGCTCCTACGAGCAGTACTTC	CASKGGSSYEQYF
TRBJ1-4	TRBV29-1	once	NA	TGCAGCGTTGGTTCGAATATAGAAAAACTGTTTTTT	CSVGSNIEKLFF
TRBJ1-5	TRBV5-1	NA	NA	TGCGCCAGCAGCTTGGATACAGGCAATCAGCCCCAGCATTTT	CASSLDTGNQPQHF